The clone carrying this T cell receptor (beta chain) was counted between two and nine times. The record originates from a study of cytomegalovirus exposure and HLA in healthy donors. CDR3 length equals 14 residues. Germline V lookup: CDR1 GTSNPN, CDR2 SVGIG (reference sequence). The V end was cut by 0 bases, the J end by 8 bases, with 11 bases between. The PCR used 60 Vbeta and 13 Jbeta primers. The repertoire was sequenced with immunoSEQ multiplex PCR; TCRdb's copy has only in-frame clones and lacks some. The profile shows 150,000 to 200,000 clones, just over 70% of them singletons. This rearrangement joins TRBV30 to TRBJ1-6; weak D call: TRBD1 (5 bases). The TCR comes from a man aged 18 to 30 in good health and CMV-seropositive. Material for sequencing was PBMCs. The CDR3 sequence is CAWSVPGVYSPLHF. The CDR3 DNA is TGTGCCTGGAGTGTACCGGGGGTTTATTCACCCCTCCACTTT.